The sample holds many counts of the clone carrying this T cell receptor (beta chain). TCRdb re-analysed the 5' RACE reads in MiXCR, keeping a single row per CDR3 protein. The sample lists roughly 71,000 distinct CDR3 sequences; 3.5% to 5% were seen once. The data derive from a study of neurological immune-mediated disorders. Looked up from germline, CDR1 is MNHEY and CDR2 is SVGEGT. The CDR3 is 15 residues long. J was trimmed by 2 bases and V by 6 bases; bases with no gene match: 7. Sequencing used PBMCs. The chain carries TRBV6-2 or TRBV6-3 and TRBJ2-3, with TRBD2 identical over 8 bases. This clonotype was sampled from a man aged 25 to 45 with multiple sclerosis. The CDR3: CASRTGGADTDTQYF. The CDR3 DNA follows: TGTGCCAGCAGAACCGGGGGGGCCGACACAGATACGCAGTATTTT.